This is a list of T cell receptor beta chains from one sample in a study of cytotoxic CD8 clonotypes in ibrutinib-treated CLL. The table came from immunoSEQ multiplex PCR; TCRdb's copy has only in-frame clones and leaves some out. The table has 150,000 to 200,000 clones, about 72% seen once. The specimen comprised PBMCs, sampled after 24 months of ibrutinib treatment. Receptors were obtained from a human donor with chronic lymphocytic leukemia. The CDR3 runs from the conserved cysteine through the conserved F or W. The D gene is left open where the match is weak. Size is stated for part of the rows, as once, few or many counts, or as a class when the clone is expanded.

CDR3aa: CATSRGLLQETQYF
CDR3nt: TGTGCCACCAGCAGAGGACTACTCCAAGAGACCCAGTACTTC
abundance: -
d_gene: -
j_gene: TRBJ2-5
v_gene: TRBV15

CDR3aa: CASSLEAGPNYEQYF
CDR3nt: TGTGCCAGCAGCTTAGAGGCAGGGCCGAACTACGAGCAGTACTTC
abundance: once
d_gene: -
j_gene: TRBJ2-7
v_gene: TRBV7-6

CDR3aa: CASSQEHRGGYTF
CDR3nt: TGCGCCAGCAGCCAAGAGCACCGGGGGGGCTACACCTTC
abundance: few
d_gene: -
j_gene: TRBJ1-2
v_gene: TRBV4-3

CDR3aa: CASSLVGDNYGYTF
CDR3nt: TGCGCCAGCAGCTTGGTGGGCGATAACTATGGCTACACCTTC
abundance: -
d_gene: -
j_gene: TRBJ1-2
v_gene: TRBV5-1

CDR3aa: CAWSRALSSYEQYF
CDR3nt: TGTGCCTGGAGTAGGGCCCTGAGCTCCTACGAGCAGTACTTC
abundance: few
d_gene: -
j_gene: TRBJ2-7
v_gene: TRBV30

CDR3aa: CASLPGLGLVDEQFF
CDR3nt: TGTGCCAGCTTACCGGGACTAGGCCTAGTAGATGAGCAGTTCTTC
abundance: -
d_gene: TRBD2
j_gene: TRBJ2-1
v_gene: TRBV6-5

CDR3aa: CASSLAQGNEQYF
CDR3nt: TGTGCCAGCAGCTTAGCACAGGGGAACGAGCAGTACTTC
abundance: -
d_gene: TRBD1
j_gene: TRBJ2-7
v_gene: TRBV7-2

CDR3aa: CASSPDYTGELFF
CDR3nt: TGTGCCAGCAGTCCCGACTACACCGGGGAGCTGTTTTTT
abundance: -
d_gene: -
j_gene: TRBJ2-2
v_gene: TRBV27

CDR3aa: CASRGPGGFSGANVLTF
CDR3nt: TGTGCCAGCAGAGGGCCGGGTGGGTTCTCCGGGGCCAACGTCCTGACTTTC
abundance: -
d_gene: -
j_gene: TRBJ2-6
v_gene: TRBV27

CDR3aa: CASSDDRASTVGAQYF
CDR3nt: TGTGCCAGCAGCGACGATCGAGCCTCGACGGTGGGGGCGCAGTATTTT
abundance: -
d_gene: -
j_gene: TRBJ2-3
v_gene: TRBV7-9

CDR3aa: CASRRGQISNQPQHF
CDR3nt: TGTGCCAGTCGGCGGGGACAGATTAGCAATCAGCCCCAGCATTTT
abundance: -
d_gene: TRBD1
j_gene: TRBJ1-5
v_gene: TRBV19

CDR3aa: CASRSFERQGGTEAFF
CDR3nt: TGTGCCAGCAGGAGTTTTGAGAGACAGGGAGGAACTGAAGCTTTCTTT
abundance: -
d_gene: TRBD1
j_gene: TRBJ1-1
v_gene: TRBV27

CDR3aa: CASSKKGTEHNLVYNEQFF
CDR3nt: TGTGCCAGCAGTAAAAAGGGGACGGAGCATAATTTGGTATACAATGAGCAGTTCTTC
abundance: -
d_gene: -
j_gene: TRBJ2-1
v_gene: TRBV9

CDR3aa: CASDTGRAQPQHF
CDR3nt: TGTGCCAGTGATACAGGGCGCGCTCAGCCCCAGCATTTT
abundance: once
d_gene: -
j_gene: TRBJ1-5
v_gene: TRBV19

CDR3aa: CASSPGEGRYGYTF
CDR3nt: TGTGCCAGCAGTCCAGGGGAAGGTCGCTATGGCTACACCTTC
abundance: -
d_gene: -
j_gene: TRBJ1-2
v_gene: TRBV6-5

CDR3aa: CASSIRTLSSYNEQFF
CDR3nt: TGTGCCAGTAGTATACGGACACTGAGCTCCTACAATGAGCAGTTCTTC
abundance: -
d_gene: -
j_gene: TRBJ2-1
v_gene: TRBV19

CDR3aa: CASSLRPSGTYQETQYF
CDR3nt: TGTGCCAGCAGTCTAAGGCCTAGCGGGACGTACCAAGAGACCCAGTACTTC
abundance: -
d_gene: TRBD2
j_gene: TRBJ2-5
v_gene: TRBV27

CDR3aa: CASSGPGNNQPQHF
CDR3nt: TGTGCCAGCAGTGGACCGGGGAACAATCAGCCCCAGCATTTT
abundance: once
d_gene: -
j_gene: TRBJ1-5
v_gene: TRBV6-1

CDR3aa: CASNRWGSLDGYTF
CDR3nt: TGTGCCAGCAACCGATGGGGGTCTCTCGATGGCTACACCTTC
abundance: few
d_gene: -
j_gene: TRBJ1-2
v_gene: TRBV6-6

CDR3aa: CASSEQTENSGNTIYF
CDR3nt: TGTGCCAGCAGCGAACAGACAGAGAACTCTGGAAACACCATATATTTT
abundance: -
d_gene: -
j_gene: TRBJ1-3
v_gene: TRBV9

CDR3aa: CASSQGTATEAFF
CDR3nt: TGCGCCAGCAGCCAAGGGACAGCCACTGAAGCTTTCTTT
abundance: -
d_gene: -
j_gene: TRBJ1-1
v_gene: TRBV4-3

CDR3aa: CASSRVAGLQETQYF
CDR3nt: TGTGCCAGCAGTAGAGTAGCGGGACTTCAAGAGACCCAGTACTTC
abundance: few
d_gene: TRBD2
j_gene: TRBJ2-5
v_gene: TRBV4-2